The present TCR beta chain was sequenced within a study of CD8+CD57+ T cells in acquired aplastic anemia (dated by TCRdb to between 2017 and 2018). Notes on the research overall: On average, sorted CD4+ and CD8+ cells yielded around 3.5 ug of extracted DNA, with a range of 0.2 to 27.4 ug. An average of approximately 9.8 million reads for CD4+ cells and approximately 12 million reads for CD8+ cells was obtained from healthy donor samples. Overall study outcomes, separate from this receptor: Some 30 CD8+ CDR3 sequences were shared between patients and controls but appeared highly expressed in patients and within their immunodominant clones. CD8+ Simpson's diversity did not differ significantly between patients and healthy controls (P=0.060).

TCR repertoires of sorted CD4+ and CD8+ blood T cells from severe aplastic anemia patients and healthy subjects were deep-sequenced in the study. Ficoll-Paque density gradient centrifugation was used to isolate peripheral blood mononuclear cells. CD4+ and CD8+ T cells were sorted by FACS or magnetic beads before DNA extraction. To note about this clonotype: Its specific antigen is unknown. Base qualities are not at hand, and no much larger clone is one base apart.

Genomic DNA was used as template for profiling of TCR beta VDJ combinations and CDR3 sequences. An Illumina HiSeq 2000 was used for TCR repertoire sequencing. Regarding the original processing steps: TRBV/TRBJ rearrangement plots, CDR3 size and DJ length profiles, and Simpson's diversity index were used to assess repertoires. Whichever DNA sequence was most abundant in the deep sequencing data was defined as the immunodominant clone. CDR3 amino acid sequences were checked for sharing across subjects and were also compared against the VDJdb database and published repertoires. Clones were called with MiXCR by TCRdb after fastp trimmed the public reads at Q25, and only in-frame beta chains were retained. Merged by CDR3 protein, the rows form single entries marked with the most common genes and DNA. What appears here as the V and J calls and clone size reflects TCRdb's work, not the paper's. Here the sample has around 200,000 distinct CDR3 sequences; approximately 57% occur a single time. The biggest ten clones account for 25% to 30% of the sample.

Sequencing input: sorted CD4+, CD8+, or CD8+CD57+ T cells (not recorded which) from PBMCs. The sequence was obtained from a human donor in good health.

The CDR3: CARGQGMNTEAFF. The nucleotide sequence reads as follows: TGTGCGCGAGGACAGGGAATGAACACTGAAGCTTTCTTT. The sequence is built from TRBV30 and TRBJ1-1, and 8 junction bases match TRBD1. The CDR3 contains 13 residues, cysteine and phenylalanine counted. Only the CDR3 part of the read is kept: 39 bases, read in frame from the first base. CDR1 and CDR2 (GTSNPN, SVGIG) derive from the germline V gene (reference sequence).